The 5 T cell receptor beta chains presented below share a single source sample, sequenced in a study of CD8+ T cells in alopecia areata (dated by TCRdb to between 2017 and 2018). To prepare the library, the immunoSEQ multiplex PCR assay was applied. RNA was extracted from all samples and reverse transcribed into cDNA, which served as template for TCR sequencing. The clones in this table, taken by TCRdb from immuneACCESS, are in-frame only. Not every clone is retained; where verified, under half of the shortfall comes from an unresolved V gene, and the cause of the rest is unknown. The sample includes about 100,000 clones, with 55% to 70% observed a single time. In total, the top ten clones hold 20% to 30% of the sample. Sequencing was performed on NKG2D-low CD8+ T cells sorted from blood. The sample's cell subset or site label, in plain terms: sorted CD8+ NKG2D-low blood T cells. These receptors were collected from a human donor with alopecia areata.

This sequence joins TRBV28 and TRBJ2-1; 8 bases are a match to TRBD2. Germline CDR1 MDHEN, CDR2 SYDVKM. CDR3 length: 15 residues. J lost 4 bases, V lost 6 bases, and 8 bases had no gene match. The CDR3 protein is CASRTRLAGYNEQFF. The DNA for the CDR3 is TGTGCCAGCAGAACACGATTAGCGGGGTACAATGAGCAGTTCTTC.

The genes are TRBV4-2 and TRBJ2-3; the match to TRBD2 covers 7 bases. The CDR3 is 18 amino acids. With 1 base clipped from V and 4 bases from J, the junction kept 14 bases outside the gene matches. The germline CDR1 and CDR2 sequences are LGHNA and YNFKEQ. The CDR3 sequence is CASSQAPVGGRRADTQYF. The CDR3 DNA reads TGTGCCAGCAGCCAAGCCCCCGTTGGCGGGAGACGCGCAGATACGCAGTATTTT.

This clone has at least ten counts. Here the CDR3 reads CASSQGGAVENIQYF. The CDR3, as DNA: TGTGCCAGCAGTCAAGGGGGGGCGGTTGAAAACATTCAGTACTTC. V and J are TRBV11-2 and TRBJ2-4; D might be TRBD2 (7 bases). Trimming removed 6 bases from V and 5 bases from J, with 17 bases in between. The CDR3 is 15 amino acids. Per germline, CDR1 SGHAT and CDR2 FQNNGV.

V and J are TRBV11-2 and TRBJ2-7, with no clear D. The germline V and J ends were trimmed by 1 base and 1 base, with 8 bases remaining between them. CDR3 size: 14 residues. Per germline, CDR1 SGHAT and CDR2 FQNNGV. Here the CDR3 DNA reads TGTGCCAGCAGCTTAGTATCCCGTTCCTACGAGCAGTACTTC. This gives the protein CASSLVSRSYEQYF.

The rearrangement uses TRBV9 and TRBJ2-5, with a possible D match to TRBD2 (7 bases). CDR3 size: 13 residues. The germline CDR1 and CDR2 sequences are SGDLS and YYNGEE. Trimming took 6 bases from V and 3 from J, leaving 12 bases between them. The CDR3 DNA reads TGTGCCAGCACCGGAGGGGGGGAAGAGACCCAGTACTTC. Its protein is CASTGGGEETQYF.